These T cell receptor beta chains were read from a single sample in a study of cytotoxic CD8 clonotypes in ibrutinib-treated CLL. Only in-frame clones appear in the TCRdb table, and some are missing; sequencing was by immunoSEQ multiplex PCR. This table holds some 140,000 clones, roughly 83% found once. Sequenced material: PBMCs, taken after 12 months of ibrutinib treatment. These receptors came from a human donor with chronic lymphocytic leukemia. The CDR3 runs from the conserved cysteine through the conserved F or W. D genes are given only for firm matches. For some rows the clone size is stated as once, few or many, or as a class when expanded; others skip it.

d_gene: -; abundance: once; v_gene: TRBV4-3; j_gene: TRBJ2-5; CDR3nt: TGCGCCAGCAGCCAGATCGAAGGGGAGACCCAGTACTTC; CDR3aa: CASSQIEGETQYF
d_gene: -; abundance: once; v_gene: TRBV5-1; j_gene: TRBJ2-1; CDR3nt: TGCGCCAGCAGCTTTCAGGGATCACCCTACAATGAGCAGTTCTTC; CDR3aa: CASSFQGSPYNEQFF
d_gene: -; abundance: few; v_gene: TRBV2; j_gene: TRBJ1-2; CDR3nt: TGTGCCAGCAGCCAGGGACTTCGAGCTAACTATGGCTACACCTTC; CDR3aa: CASSQGLRANYGYTF
d_gene: TRBD2; abundance: few; v_gene: TRBV27; j_gene: TRBJ2-1; CDR3nt: TGTGCCACCAGCGGGATTAGCGGGAGGGCCCTCAATGAGCAGTTCTTC; CDR3aa: CATSGISGRALNEQFF
d_gene: -; abundance: -; v_gene: TRBV14; j_gene: TRBJ2-7; CDR3nt: TGTGCCAGCAGCCAAGTAGACAGCTACGAGCAGTACTTC; CDR3aa: CASSQVDSYEQYF
d_gene: -; abundance: -; v_gene: TRBV19; j_gene: TRBJ2-1; CDR3nt: TGTGCCAGTAGTATGAGTTTCTATAGCTCCTACAATGAGCAGTTCTTC; CDR3aa: CASSMSFYSSYNEQFF
d_gene: -; abundance: -; v_gene: TRBV27; j_gene: TRBJ1-1; CDR3nt: TGTGCCAGCAGTCCATCTGGACCGCTAGCTGAAGCTTTCTTT; CDR3aa: CASSPSGPLAEAFF
d_gene: TRBD1; abundance: -; v_gene: TRBV30; j_gene: TRBJ2-7; CDR3nt: TGTGCCTGGAGTGTACTCCGGGACAGCGAGCAGTACTTC; CDR3aa: CAWSVLRDSEQYF
d_gene: -; abundance: -; v_gene: TRBV4-1; j_gene: TRBJ2-2; CDR3nt: TGCGCCAGCAGCCAAGACGTCCAAAGCAGCCGCCACGGGGAGCTGTTTTTT; CDR3aa: CASSQDVQSSRHGELFF
d_gene: -; abundance: once; v_gene: TRBV11-3; j_gene: TRBJ2-3; CDR3nt: TGTGCCAGCAGCTTACAGGGCACAGATACGCAGTATTTT; CDR3aa: CASSLQGTDTQYF
d_gene: TRBD1; abundance: -; v_gene: TRBV5-6; j_gene: TRBJ2-3; CDR3nt: TGTGCCAGCAGCTTTAGACAGGGGGCCTTCATGGCAGATACGCAGTATTTT; CDR3aa: CASSFRQGAFMADTQYF